This record covers a single T cell receptor (beta chain). The antigen remains unidentified. Primers included in the PCR were 60 Vbeta and 13 Jbeta primers. Data came from immunoSEQ multiplex PCR; TCRdb stores just in-frame clones and leaves some out. Of about 190,000 clones listed, 70% to 90% are singletons. The CDR3 is made up of 13 amino acids. The V end lost 5 bases, the J end lost 9 bases, and 16 bases lay between the germline ends. Germline-derived CDR1 and CDR2 are MNHEY and SMNVEV (reference sequence). The source of the sample is a study of cytomegalovirus exposure and HLA in healthy donors. The overall study: Ancestry clustering placed around 81% of around 400 genotyped donors in the Caucasian-associated cluster.

The study's findings and limits: The dataset shows that most TCR sequences were rare, while some public TCRs occurred in many donors. Among the CMV-associated chains, a few were confirmed in vitro as specific for CMV antigens. Upon later analysis, HLA-associated TCR beta chains proved more clonally expanded than other, equally common chains.

The receptor comes from a woman between 18 and 30 years old in good health and CMV-seropositive. The source material was PBMCs. The rearrangement links TRBV27 to TRBJ1-2, with a tentative D call TRBD1 (5 bases). The CDR3: CASSHAGGQSYTF. CDR3 DNA: TGTGCCAGCAGTCACGCCGGGGGTCAGAGCTACACCTTC.